Following are 14 T cell receptor beta chains from one sample sequenced in a study of T cell repertoires in cytomegalovirus infection. These TCRs' antigens remain unknown. Each CDR3 protein is one row after TCRdb ran MiXCR on the reads. The repertoire holds tens of thousands of distinct CDR3 sequences, with 21% as singletons. Sequencing used CD8+ T cells from cultured PBMCs, obtained from culture after CMV antigen stimulation. These receptors originate from a human donor in good health (CMV status not recorded). Some clones in this sample may be carry-over from other donors' samples.

The genes are TRBV12-3 or TRBV12-4 and TRBJ2-7; 7 bases agree with TRBD2. Trimming took 3 bases from V and 3 from J; bases not matched to a gene: 2. The CDR3 has 13 amino acids. DNA for the CDR3: TGTGCCAGCAGTTTCGGGGAGGGCTACGAGCAGTACTTC. It yields the protein CASSFGEGYEQYF.

This clonotype turned up a few times. V gene TRBV2 combines with J gene TRBJ1-5, with 12 bases identical to TRBD1. The CDR3 extends over 16 amino acids. Germline V lookup: CDR1 SNHLY, CDR2 FYNNEI. J was trimmed by 4 bases and V by 6 bases; bases with no gene match: 7. The CDR3 here is CASRVPGQGANQPQHF. For the CDR3, the DNA is TGTGCCAGCAGGGTACCGGGACAGGGGGCGAATCAGCCCCAGCATTTT.

This clonotype was counted at least ten times. The gene calls are TRBV7-2 and TRBJ2-1; D remains ambiguous. V dropped 3 bases and J dropped 7 bases, with 10 bases sitting between them. CDR1 is SGHTA and CDR2 is FQGNSA in the germline V gene. The CDR3 totals 13 residues. The DNA of the CDR3 is TGTGCCAGCAGCTTGAATAAGGTAAATGAGCAGTTCTTC. This translates into CASSLNKVNEQFF.

This clonotype was detected ten times or more. The chain couples TRBV7-6 to TRBJ2-2; 7 nucleotides line up with TRBD2. J gave up 6 bases and V 0 bases, and 7 bases lay outside the gene matches. This CDR3 spans 16 amino acids. CDR1 SGHVS and CDR2 FNYEAQ come from the germline V gene. CDR3 in amino acids: CASSLAGGSSPGELFF. The DNA of the CDR3 is TGTGCCAGCAGCTTAGCCGGGGGGAGTAGTCCCGGGGAGCTGTTTTTT. The full variable domain, rest sourced from reference TRBV7-6 and TRBJ2-2, is GAGVSQSPRYKVTKRGQDVALRCDPISGHVSLYWYRQALGQGPEFLTYFNYEAQQDKSGLPNDRFSAERPEGSISTLTIQRTEQRDSAMYRCASSLAGGSSPGELFFGEGSRLTVL.

The rearrangement uses TRBV7-9 and TRBJ2-2; D is uncertain. The V gene's germline CDR1 is SEHNR and CDR2 FQNEAQ (reference sequence). CDR3 length equals 14 residues. V lost 5 bases and J 2 bases, leaving 9 bases between the germline ends. CDR3: CASSPQLNTGELFF. The CDR3 DNA follows: TGTGCCAGCAGCCCACAACTCAACACCGGGGAGCTGTTTTTT.

This clonotype was picked up a small number of times. This chain links TRBV19 with TRBJ1-1; D perhaps matches TRBD1 (5 bases). Germline lookup yields CDR1 LNHDA and CDR2 SQIVND (reference sequence). This CDR3 comprises 15 residues. The V end was cut by 10 bases, the J end by 0 bases, with 18 bases between. CDR3 protein: CATGTPLSMNTEAFF. The CDR3, as DNA: TGTGCCACAGGGACCCCTCTTTCGATGAACACTGAAGCTTTCTTT. The variable domain in full, with the rest retrieved from reference TRBV19 and TRBJ1-1, is DGGITQSPKYLFRKEGQNVTLSCEQNLNHDAMYWYRQDPGQGLRLIYYSQIVNDFQKGDIAEGYSVSREKKESFPLTVTSAQKNPTAFYLCATGTPLSMNTEAFFGQGTRLTVV.

The J gene is TRBJ2-1, the V gene TRBV6-6, with D possibly TRBD2 on 6 matching bases. CDR1 is MNHNY, CDR2 SVGAGI, per germline (reference sequence). Between the trimmed V and J ends, which lost 7 bases and 0 bases, there was a span of 13 bases. The CDR3 spans 15 residues. DNA of the CDR3: TGTGCCAGCAATCGGAGGGCGAGCTCCTACAATGAGCAGTTCTTC. Its translation is CASNRRASSYNEQFF.

In its sample, this clonotype was seen a few times. V usage is TRBV7-8 and J usage is TRBJ2-1, with D possibly TRBD1 on 5 matching bases. From germline, CDR1 is SGHVS and CDR2 FQNEAQ. V dropped 5 bases and J dropped 9 bases, with 11 bases sitting between them. This CDR3 contains 12 residues. The CDR3 is CASSGRVAEQFF. Written as DNA, the CDR3 is TGTGCCAGCAGCGGCAGGGTAGCTGAGCAGTTCTTC.

This clonotype was seen only a few times. The chain joins TRBV7-9 to TRBJ1-2; 7 bases agree with TRBD1. Germline CDR1 is SEHNR and CDR2 is FQNEAQ (reference sequence). The V segment lost 5 bases and the J segment 2 bases; nucleotides outside the gene matches: 11. The CDR3 covers 16 residues. In DNA form, the CDR3 reads TGTGCCAGCAGCGGGGCCGGGACAGCAGCAAACTATGGCTACACCTTC. Its protein is CASSGAGTAANYGYTF.

This clonotype occurred once. The chain is built from TRBV7-8 and TRBJ1-3; no reliable D call. CDR1 SGHVS and CDR2 FQNEAQ come from the germline V gene. The ends were cut back, 2 bases at V and 2 bases at J, with 13 bases in the middle. The CDR3 totals 16 residues. CDR3 amino acids: CASSLYPGTAGNTIYF. In nucleotides, the CDR3 is TGTGCCAGCAGCTTATATCCGGGAACGGCTGGAAACACCATATATTTT.

The rearrangement joins TRBV5-6 to TRBJ2-2; TRBD1 is a possible D gene (5 bases). The CDR3 has 13 amino acids. The V gene lost 1 base and the J gene lost 6 bases, with 7 bases spanning the gap. Germline values: CDR1 SGHDT, CDR2 YYEEEE. DNA for the CDR3: TGTGCCAGCAGCTTGTCAGGGTCCGGGGAGCTGTTTTTT. Its translation: CASSLSGSGELFF.

This clonotype was picked up a small number of times. V and J are TRBV12-3 or TRBV12-4 and TRBJ2-1; 14 positions agree with TRBD2. After removal of 5 bases from V and 9 bases from J, the junction contained 6 bases not matched to a gene. This CDR3 spans 15 amino acids. The CDR3 sequence: CASSLGGLAGGEQFF. The CDR3 DNA reads TGTGCCAGCAGTCTTGGCGGACTAGCGGGGGGTGAGCAGTTCTTC.

This clonotype was seen only a few times. The rearrangement links TRBV7-8 to TRBJ2-3; TRBD2 agrees at 7 bases. With 3 bases clipped from V and 2 bases from J, the junction kept 23 bases outside the gene matches. The germline CDR1 and CDR2 sequences are SGHVS and FQNEAQ. The CDR3 runs to 21 residues. The CDR3 DNA follows: TGTGCCAGCAGCTTGGCCATCACGAGCGGGGATGATGCCCTGGTCACAGATACGCAGTATTTT. This gives the protein CASSLAITSGDDALVTDTQYF.

The chain employs TRBV12-3 or TRBV12-4 and TRBJ2-1, with 8 bases identical to TRBD2. Trimming at V came to 3 bases and at J to 0 bases, leaving 1 base not matched to a gene. CDR3 length: 15 residues. CDR3 region: CASSFSGSSYNEQFF. As DNA, the CDR3 is TGTGCCAGCAGTTTCAGCGGGAGCTCCTACAATGAGCAGTTCTTC.